These T cell receptor beta chains were read from a single sample in a study of T cells in localized non-small cell lung cancer. The data were produced by immunoSEQ multiplex PCR, yet TCRdb's version contains in-frame clones alone and is incomplete. The profile shows about 990 clones, roughly 22% of them singletons. Here the sequenced sample was normal lung tissue next to the tumor, taken before any cancer treatment. The receptor set was obtained from a woman between 35 and 70 years old with stage III lung adenocarcinoma. Both conserved end residues are part of each CDR3. The order of the fields is clone size, V gene, D gene, J gene, CDR3 protein, CDR3 DNA. A D gene is named only where the DNA matches it firmly. Where a row states a size, it is once, few, many or the class of an expanded clone; other rows omit it.

-	TRBV11-3	-	TRBJ1-3	CASSLTQFSGNTIYF	TGTGCCAGCAGCTTGACTCAGTTCTCTGGAAACACCATATATTTT
few	TRBV19	-	TRBJ1-5	CASSIQTGRDQPQHF	TGTGCCAGTAGTATACAAACAGGGAGGGATCAGCCCCAGCATTTT
large	TRBV28	-	TRBJ2-7	CASGRVTYEQYF	TGTGCCAGCGGGCGGGTAACCTACGAGCAGTACTTC
few	TRBV6-8	-	TRBJ2-7	CASSPGPASDYEQYF	TGTGCCAGCAGCCCGGGCCCTGCGTCAGATTACGAGCAGTACTTC
medium-sized	TRBV11-3	-	TRBJ1-1	CASTQNPGVVGTEAFF	TGTGCCAGCACCCAAAACCCGGGGGTCGTTGGCACTGAAGCTTTCTTT
-	TRBV11-3	TRBD2	TRBJ2-4	CASSLVAGGPVAKNIQYF	TGTGCCAGCAGCTTAGTAGCGGGAGGGCCAGTGGCCAAAAACATTCAGTACTTC
-	TRBV19	-	TRBJ1-4	CASSPGETTNEKLFF	TGTGCCAGTAGTCCGGGGGAGACGACTAATGAAAAACTGTTTTTT
-	TRBV6-8	-	TRBJ1-5	CASRQPPNQPQHF	TGTGCCAGCAGGCAACCCCCCAATCAGCCCCAGCATTTT
-	TRBV28	-	TRBJ1-5	CASRVGSQPQHF	TGTGCCAGCAGGGTAGGAAGTCAGCCCCAGCATTTT
few	TRBV9	-	TRBJ1-1	CASSVDPGLNTEAFF	TGTGCCAGCAGCGTAGATCCAGGGCTAAACACTGAAGCTTTCTTT
-	TRBV11-3	TRBD1	TRBJ2-5	CASSQGQGAETQYF	TGTGCCAGCAGTCAAGGACAGGGGGCAGAGACCCAGTACTTC
medium-sized	TRBV6-8	-	TRBJ1-2	CASQGWSAPNYYGYTF	TGTGCCAGCCAGGGGTGGAGCGCTCCGAATTACTATGGCTACACCTTC
few	TRBV6-8	TRBD1	TRBJ1-5	CASSFATGVNQPQHF	TGTGCCAGCAGTTTCGCCACAGGGGTCAATCAGCCCCAGCATTTT
few	TRBV11-3	-	TRBJ2-1	CASSPPAPHNEQFF	TGTGCTAGCAGCCCCCCGGCACCCCACAATGAGCAGTTCTTC
-	TRBV11-3	TRBD2	TRBJ2-2	CASSFPTSGRNTGELFF	TGTGCCAGCAGCTTCCCGACTAGCGGGAGGAACACCGGGGAGCTGTTTTTT
hyperexpanded	TRBV28	-	TRBJ2-1	CASSLSKGRVDEQFF	TGTGCCAGCAGTTTATCGAAAGGTAGAGTCGATGAGCAGTTCTTC